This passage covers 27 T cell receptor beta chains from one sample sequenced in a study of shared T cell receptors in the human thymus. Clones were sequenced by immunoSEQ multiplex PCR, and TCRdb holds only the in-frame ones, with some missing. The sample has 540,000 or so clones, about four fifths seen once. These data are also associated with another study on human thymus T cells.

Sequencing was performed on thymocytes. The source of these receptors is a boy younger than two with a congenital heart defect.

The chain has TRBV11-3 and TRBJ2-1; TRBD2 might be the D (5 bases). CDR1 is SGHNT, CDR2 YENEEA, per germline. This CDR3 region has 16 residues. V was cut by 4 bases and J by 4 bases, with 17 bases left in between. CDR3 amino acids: CASSSTALAPYNEQFF. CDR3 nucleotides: TGTGCCAGCAGCTCCACCGCTCTAGCCCCGTACAATGAGCAGTTCTTC.

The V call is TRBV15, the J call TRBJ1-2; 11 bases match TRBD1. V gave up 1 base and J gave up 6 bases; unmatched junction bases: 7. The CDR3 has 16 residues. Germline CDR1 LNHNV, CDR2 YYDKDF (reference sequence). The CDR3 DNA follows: TGTGCCACCAGCAGAGGAGGACAGGGGGCTTGGAATGGCTACACCTTC. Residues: CATSRGGQGAWNGYTF.

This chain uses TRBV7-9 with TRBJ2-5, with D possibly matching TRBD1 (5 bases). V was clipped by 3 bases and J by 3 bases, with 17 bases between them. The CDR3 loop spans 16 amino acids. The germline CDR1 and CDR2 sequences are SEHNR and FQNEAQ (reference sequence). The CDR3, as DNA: TGTGCCAGCAGCTTTAGGGGTGGGTCGCAAAAAGAGACCCAGTACTTC. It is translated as CASSFRGGSQKETQYF.

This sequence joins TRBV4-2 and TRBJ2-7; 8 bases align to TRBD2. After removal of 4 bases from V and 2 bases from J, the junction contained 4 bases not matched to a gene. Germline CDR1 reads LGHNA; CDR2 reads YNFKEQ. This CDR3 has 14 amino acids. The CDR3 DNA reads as TGTGCCAGCAGCCCCGGGACTAGGGCCTACGAGCAGTACTTC. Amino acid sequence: CASSPGTRAYEQYF.

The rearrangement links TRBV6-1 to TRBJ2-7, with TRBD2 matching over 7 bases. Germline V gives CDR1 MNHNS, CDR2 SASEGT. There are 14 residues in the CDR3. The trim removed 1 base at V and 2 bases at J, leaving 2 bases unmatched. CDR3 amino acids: CASSEGGGAYEQYF. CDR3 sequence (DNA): TGTGCCAGCAGTGAAGGTGGGGGGGCCTACGAGCAGTACTTC.

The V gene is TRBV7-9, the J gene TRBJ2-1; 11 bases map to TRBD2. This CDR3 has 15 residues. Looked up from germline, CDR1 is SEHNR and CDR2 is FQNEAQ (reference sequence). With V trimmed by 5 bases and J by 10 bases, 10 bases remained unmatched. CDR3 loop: CASSRTSGHDGEQFF. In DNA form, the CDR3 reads TGTGCCAGCAGCCGGACTAGCGGGCACGACGGGGAGCAGTTCTTC. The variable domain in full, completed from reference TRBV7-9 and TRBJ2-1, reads DTGVSQNPRHKITKRGQNVTFRCDPISEHNRLYWYRQTLGQGPEFLTYFQNEAQLEKSRLLSDRFSAERPKGSFSTLEIQRTEQGDSAMYLCASSRTSGHDGEQFFGPGTRLTVL.

The CDR3 sequence is CASSAGDYNYEQYF. CDR3 DNA sequence: TGTGCCAGCAGCGCGGGGGACTATAACTACGAGCAGTACTTC. This chain links TRBV9 with TRBJ2-7; 7 bases map to TRBD2. Germline CDR1 and CDR2: SGDLS and YYNGEE. This CDR3 has 14 amino acids. The V and J ends lost 3 bases and 3 bases, in that order; junction bases with no gene match: 6.

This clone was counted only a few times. The CDR3 sequence is CASSLVWDLAGSNEQFF. The CDR3, as DNA: TGTGCCAGCAGCTTGGTTTGGGACCTAGCGGGATCGAATGAGCAGTTCTTC. The V and J genes are TRBV5-4 and TRBJ2-1; 9 positions agree with TRBD2. The CDR3 is 17 amino acids. The J segment lost 7 bases and the V segment lost 0 bases, leaving 11 bases of the junction unmatched. Germline values: CDR1 SGHNT, CDR2 YYREEE (reference sequence).

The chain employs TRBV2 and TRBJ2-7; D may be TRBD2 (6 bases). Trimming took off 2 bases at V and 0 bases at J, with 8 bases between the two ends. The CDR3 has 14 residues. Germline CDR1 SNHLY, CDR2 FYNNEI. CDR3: CASSEPGVSYEQYF. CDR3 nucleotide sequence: TGTGCCAGCAGTGAACCGGGAGTCTCCTACGAGCAGTACTTC. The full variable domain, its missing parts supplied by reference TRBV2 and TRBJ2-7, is EPEVTQTPSHQVTQMGQEVILRCVPISNHLYFYWYRQILGQKVEFLVSFYNNEISEKSEIFDDQFSVERPDGSNFTLKIRSTKLEDSAMYFCASSEPGVSYEQYFGPGTRLTVT.

CDR3 protein: CASSWTGRDGYTF. DNA of the CDR3: TGTGCCAGCAGTTGGACAGGGAGGGATGGCTACACCTTC. The V and J genes are TRBV27 and TRBJ1-2, with 8 bases that match TRBD1. The CDR3 runs to 13 residues. CDR1 and CDR2 (germline): MNHEY, SMNVEV (reference sequence). Germline trimming cut 4 bases from V and 6 bases from J; bases unmatched to any gene: 4.

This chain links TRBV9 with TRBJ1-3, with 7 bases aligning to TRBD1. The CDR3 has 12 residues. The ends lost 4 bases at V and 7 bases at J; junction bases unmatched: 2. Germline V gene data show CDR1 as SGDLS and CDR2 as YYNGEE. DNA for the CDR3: TGTGCCAGCAGCAAGGGGGCGAACACCATATATTTT. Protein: CASSKGANTIYF.

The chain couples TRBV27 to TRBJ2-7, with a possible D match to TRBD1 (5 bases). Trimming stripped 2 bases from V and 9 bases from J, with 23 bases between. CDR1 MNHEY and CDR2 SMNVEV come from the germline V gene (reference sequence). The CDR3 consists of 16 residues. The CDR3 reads CASSLNGDSGMARQYF. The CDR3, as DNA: TGTGCCAGCAGTTTAAATGGCGATTCAGGGATGGCGAGGCAGTACTTC.

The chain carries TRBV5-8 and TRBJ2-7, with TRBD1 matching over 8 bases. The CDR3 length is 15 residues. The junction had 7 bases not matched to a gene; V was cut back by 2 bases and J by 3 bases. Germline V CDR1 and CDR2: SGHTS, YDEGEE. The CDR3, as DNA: TGTGCCAGCAGCTTCCCGCCGGGACAGGACTACGAGCAGTACTTC. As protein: CASSFPPGQDYEQYF.

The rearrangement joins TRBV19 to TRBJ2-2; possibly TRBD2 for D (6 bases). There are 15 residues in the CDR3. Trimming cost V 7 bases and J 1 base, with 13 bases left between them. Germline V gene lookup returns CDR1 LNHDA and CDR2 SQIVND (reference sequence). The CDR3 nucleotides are TGTGCCAGTACTGGGGGGAGAGGGAACACCGGGGAGCTGTTTTTT. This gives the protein CASTGGRGNTGELFF.

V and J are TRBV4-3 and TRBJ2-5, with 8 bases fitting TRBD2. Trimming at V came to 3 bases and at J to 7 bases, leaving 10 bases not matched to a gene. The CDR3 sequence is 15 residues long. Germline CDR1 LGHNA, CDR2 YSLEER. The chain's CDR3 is CASSHSPLAGGTQYF. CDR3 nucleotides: TGCGCCAGCAGCCACTCCCCACTCGCGGGGGGGACCCAGTACTTC.

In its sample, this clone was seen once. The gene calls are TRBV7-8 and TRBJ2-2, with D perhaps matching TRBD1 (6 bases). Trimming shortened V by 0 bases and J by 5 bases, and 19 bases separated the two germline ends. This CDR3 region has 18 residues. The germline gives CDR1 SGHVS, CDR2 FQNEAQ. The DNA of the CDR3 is TGTGCCAGCAGCTTAGCCACTATAGGGGGAGTTCGGACCGGGGAGCTGTTTTTT. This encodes CASSLATIGGVRTGELFF.

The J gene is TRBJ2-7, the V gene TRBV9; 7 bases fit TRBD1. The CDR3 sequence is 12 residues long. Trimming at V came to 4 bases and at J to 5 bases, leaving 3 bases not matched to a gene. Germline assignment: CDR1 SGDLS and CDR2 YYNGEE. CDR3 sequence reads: CASSPGGDEQYF. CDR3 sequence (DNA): TGTGCCAGCAGCCCAGGGGGAGACGAGCAGTACTTC.

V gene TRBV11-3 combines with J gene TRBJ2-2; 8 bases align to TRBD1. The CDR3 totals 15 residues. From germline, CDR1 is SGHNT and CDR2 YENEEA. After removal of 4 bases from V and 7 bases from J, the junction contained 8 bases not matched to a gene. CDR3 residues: CASSSPTGAGGELFF. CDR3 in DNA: TGTGCCAGCAGCTCTCCGACAGGGGCGGGCGGGGAGCTGTTTTTT.

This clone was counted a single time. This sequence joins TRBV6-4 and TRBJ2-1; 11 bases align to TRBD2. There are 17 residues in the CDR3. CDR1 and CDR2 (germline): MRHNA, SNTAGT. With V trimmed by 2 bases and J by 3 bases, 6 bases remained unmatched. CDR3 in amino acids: CASSDGQGTSGYNEQFF. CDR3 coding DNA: TGTGCCAGCAGTGACGGCCAGGGGACTAGCGGCTACAATGAGCAGTTCTTC.

The CDR3: CASSSRGSYGYTF. The CDR3 region has the DNA TGTGCCAGCAGCTCCCGGGGGTCATATGGCTACACCTTC. The chain has TRBV5-6 and TRBJ1-2; D might be TRBD1 (5 bases). V was clipped by 3 bases and J by 5 bases, with 11 bases between them. Germline V gene sequence: CDR1 SGHDT, CDR2 YYEEEE. The CDR3 is made up of 13 amino acids.

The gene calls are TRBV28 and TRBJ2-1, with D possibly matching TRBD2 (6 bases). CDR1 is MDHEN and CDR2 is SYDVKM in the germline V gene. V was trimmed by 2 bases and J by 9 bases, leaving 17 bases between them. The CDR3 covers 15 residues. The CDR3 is CASSLGRGRPSEQFF. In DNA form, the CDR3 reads TGTGCCAGCAGTTTAGGGCGGGGCCGGCCTAGTGAGCAGTTCTTC.

The CDR3 bases are TGTGCCACAGGGGCTAGCGGGAGTAGTGAGCAGTTCTTC. Protein: CATGASGSSEQFF. V is TRBV7-2 and J is TRBJ2-1; 10 bases line up with TRBD2. The germline V gene has CDR1 SGHTA and CDR2 FQGNSA. The CDR3 has 13 residues. The junction had 9 bases not matched to a gene; V was cut back by 10 bases and J by 9 bases.

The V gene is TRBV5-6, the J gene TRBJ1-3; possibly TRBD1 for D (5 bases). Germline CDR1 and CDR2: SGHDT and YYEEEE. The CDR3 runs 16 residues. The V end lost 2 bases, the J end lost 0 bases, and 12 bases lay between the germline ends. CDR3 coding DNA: TGTGCCAGCAGCTTAAAAACAGGTTCCTCTGGAAACACCATATATTTT. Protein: CASSLKTGSSGNTIYF.

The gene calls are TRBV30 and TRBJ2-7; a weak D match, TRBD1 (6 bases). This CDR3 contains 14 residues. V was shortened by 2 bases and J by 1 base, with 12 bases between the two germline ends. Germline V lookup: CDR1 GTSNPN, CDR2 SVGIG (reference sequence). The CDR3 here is CAWSPGHKSYEQYF. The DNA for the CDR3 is TGTGCCTGGAGTCCGGGACACAAATCCTACGAGCAGTACTTC.

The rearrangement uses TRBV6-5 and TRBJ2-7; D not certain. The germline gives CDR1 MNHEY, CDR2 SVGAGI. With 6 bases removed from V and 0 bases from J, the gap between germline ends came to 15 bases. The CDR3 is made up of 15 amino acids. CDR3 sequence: CASRLRPGSSYEQYF. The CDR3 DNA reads TGTGCCAGCAGACTGCGGCCCGGAAGCTCCTACGAGCAGTACTTC.

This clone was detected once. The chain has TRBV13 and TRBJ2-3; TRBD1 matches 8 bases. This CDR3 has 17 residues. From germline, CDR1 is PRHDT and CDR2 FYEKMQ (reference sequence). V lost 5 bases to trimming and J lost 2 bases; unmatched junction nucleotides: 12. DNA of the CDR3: TGTGCCAGCAGCGCCCCCGGGACAGGCTCTAACACAGATACGCAGTATTTT. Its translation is CASSAPGTGSNTDTQYF.

DNA of the CDR3: TGTGCCATCAGGCCCCGGGACAGGGGCTACAATGAGCAGTTCTTC. Translated, it gives CAIRPRDRGYNEQFF. J is TRBJ2-1 and V is TRBV10-3; 10 bases agree with TRBD1. The CDR3 spans 15 residues. With 6 bases clipped from V and 3 bases from J, the junction kept 5 bases outside the gene matches. Germline CDR1 reads ENHRY; CDR2 reads SYGVKD.